These 9 T cell receptor beta chains share one sample of origin, sequenced in a study of shared T cell receptors in the human thymus. Clones were read by immunoSEQ multiplex PCR, and TCRdb kept only the in-frame ones, dropping some. The data hold approximately 490,000 clones, with about four fifths observed a single time. The data also belong to a second study, concerning human thymus T cells.

The material sequenced was thymocytes. These receptors originate from a boy younger than two with a congenital heart defect.

This chain joins TRBV30 and TRBJ2-1; perhaps TRBD1 as D (5 bases). The CDR3 is 14 amino acids. CDR1 and CDR2 (germline): GTSNPN, SVGIG (reference sequence). The V end was cut by 1 base, the J end by 3 bases, with 10 bases between. CDR3 in amino acids: CAWSENRIYNEQFF. As DNA, the CDR3 is TGTGCCTGGAGTGAAAACAGGATCTACAATGAGCAGTTCTTC.

The chain joins TRBV6-1 to TRBJ2-3; 10 bases are shared with TRBD2. This CDR3 has 15 amino acids. V lost 4 bases and J lost 7; bases outside the gene matches: 8. Germline CDR1 MNHNS, CDR2 SASEGT. The CDR3 here is CASSGLAGDRYTQYF. The CDR3 nucleotides are TGTGCCAGCAGTGGACTAGCGGGCGACCGTTATACGCAGTATTTT.

The chain carries TRBV7-6 and TRBJ2-7; 9 bases map to TRBD2. CDR1 and CDR2 (germline): SGHVS, FNYEAQ. J gave up 2 bases and V 1 base, and 12 bases lay outside the gene matches. The CDR3 has 18 amino acids. The CDR3 spells CASSLGSAGGRSAYEQYF. The CDR3 bases are TGTGCCAGCAGCTTAGGATCTGCGGGAGGGCGAAGCGCCTACGAGCAGTACTTC.

This chain connects TRBV27 to TRBJ1-2; D uncertain. The CDR3 length is 16 residues. Trimming removed 4 bases from V and 4 bases from J, with 19 bases in between. CDR1 and CDR2 (germline): MNHEY, SMNVEV (reference sequence). The CDR3 sequence is CASSSDPWQRLYGYTF. CDR3 DNA sequence: TGTGCCAGCAGTTCCGACCCCTGGCAGCGCCTCTATGGCTACACCTTC.

This clone came up once. The chain joins TRBV7-6 to TRBJ2-3; D is unresolved. The CDR3 totals 16 residues. The V gene lost 1 base and the J gene lost 1 base, with 12 bases spanning the gap. Germline values: CDR1 SGHVS, CDR2 FNYEAQ. CDR3 coding DNA: TGTGCCAGCAGCTTAGAGACTGACGCCCGCACAGATACGCAGTATTTT. Translating it yields CASSLETDARTDTQYF.

The chain has TRBV5-1 and TRBJ2-1; D is possibly TRBD2 (6 bases). V lost 0 bases and J lost 3, with 19 bases in between. This CDR3 region has 18 residues. From germline, CDR1 is SGHRS and CDR2 YFSETQ. CDR3 protein: CASSLAFGGSENYNEQFF. CDR3 nucleotides: TGCGCCAGCAGCTTGGCCTTTGGAGGGAGCGAAAACTACAATGAGCAGTTCTTC.

This chain connects TRBV9 to TRBJ2-7, with 7 bases matching TRBD1. The CDR3 spans 16 residues. Germline V gene lookup returns CDR1 SGDLS and CDR2 YYNGEE. V shed 7 bases and J 0 bases; nucleotides not matched to a gene: 13. This chain's CDR3 is CASGKGPGQSSYEQYF. The CDR3 DNA reads TGTGCCAGCGGAAAGGGGCCGGGACAGAGCTCCTACGAGCAGTACTTC.

The chain has TRBV11-2 and TRBJ2-7; D perhaps matches TRBD1 (5 bases). The germline CDR1 and CDR2 sequences are SGHAT and FQNNGV. This CDR3 has 13 residues. V was shortened by 2 bases and J by 3 bases, with 8 bases between the two germline ends. The CDR3 spells CASSLRGDYEQYF. For the CDR3, the DNA is TGTGCCAGCAGCTTAAGGGGTGACTACGAGCAGTACTTC.

The gene calls are TRBV28 and TRBJ2-1; 15 positions match TRBD2. The V gene end was trimmed by 5 bases and the J gene end by 4 bases; junction bases not matched to a gene: 6. The CDR3 runs to 17 residues. Germline V gene lookup returns CDR1 MDHEN and CDR2 SYDVKM. CDR3 sequence (DNA): TGTGCCAGCAGTCTTATCGGACTAGCGGGAGGGTACAATGAGCAGTTCTTC. Encoded protein: CASSLIGLAGGYNEQFF.